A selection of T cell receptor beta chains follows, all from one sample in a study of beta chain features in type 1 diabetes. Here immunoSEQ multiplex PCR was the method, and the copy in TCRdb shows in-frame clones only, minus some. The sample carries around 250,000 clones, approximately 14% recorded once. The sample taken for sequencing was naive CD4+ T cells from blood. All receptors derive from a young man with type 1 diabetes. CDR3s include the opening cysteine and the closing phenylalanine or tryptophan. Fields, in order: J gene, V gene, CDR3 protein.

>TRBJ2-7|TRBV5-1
CASSPGLDFAYEQYF
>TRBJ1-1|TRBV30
CAWARTGYMNTEAFF
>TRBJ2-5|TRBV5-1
CASSLGGGETQYF
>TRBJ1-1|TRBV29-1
CSGDRDNEAFF
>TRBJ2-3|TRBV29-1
CSVAYLAGGDTQYF
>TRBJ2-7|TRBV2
CASREGAQRYEQYF
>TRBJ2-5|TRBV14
CASSQDPGGGQYF
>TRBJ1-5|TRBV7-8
CASSLGAGNGKSNQPQHF
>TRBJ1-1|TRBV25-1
CASSRGTEAFF
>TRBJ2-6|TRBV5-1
CASSLGVAGANVLTF
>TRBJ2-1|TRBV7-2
CASSFPGNEQFF
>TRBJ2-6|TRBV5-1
CASSLRGQGRAGANVLTF
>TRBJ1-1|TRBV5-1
CASSLDGQNTEAFF
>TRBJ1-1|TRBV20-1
CSVPFNTEAFF
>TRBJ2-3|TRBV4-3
CASSQPPGLRTDTQYF
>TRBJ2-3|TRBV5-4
CASSRTGGTDTQYF
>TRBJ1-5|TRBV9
CASSGGDRGNQPQHF
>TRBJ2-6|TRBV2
CASTGSGANVLTF
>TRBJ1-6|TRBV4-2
CASSQDPGTSISPLHF
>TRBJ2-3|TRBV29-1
CSVARASGSTDTQYF
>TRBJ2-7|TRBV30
CAWRGTKNYEQYF
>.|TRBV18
CASSPKQGDYEQYF
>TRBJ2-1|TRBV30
CAWSRGAGEQFF
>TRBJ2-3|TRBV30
CALAGADTQYF
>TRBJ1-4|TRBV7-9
CASSLRGLGEKLFF
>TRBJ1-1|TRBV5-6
CASSSGGRVNTEAFF
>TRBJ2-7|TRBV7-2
CASSPRFAYEQYF
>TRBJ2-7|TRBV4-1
CASSHPGTSGNEQYF
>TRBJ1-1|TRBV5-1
CASSLEGQGTMNTEAFF
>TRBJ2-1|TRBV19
CASSKARGWDEQFF
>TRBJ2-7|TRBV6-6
CASSYFSTGPYEQYF
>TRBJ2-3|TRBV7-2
CASSSLAGGPDTQYF
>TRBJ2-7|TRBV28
CASSLGGSYEQYF
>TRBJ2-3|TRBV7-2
CASSLAITPPGAYF
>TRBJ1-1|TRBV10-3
CAISDGQANTEAFF
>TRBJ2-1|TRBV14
CASSSTSGVYNEQFF
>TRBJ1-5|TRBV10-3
CAISEGEGNQPQHF
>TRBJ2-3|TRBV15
CATSRRRGSTDTQYF
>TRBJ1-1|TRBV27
CASSWSRATEAFF
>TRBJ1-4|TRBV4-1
CASSQVGTETNEKLFF
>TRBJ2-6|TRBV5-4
CASSPGQPGSLSGANVLTF
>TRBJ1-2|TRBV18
CASSSTRTGTNYGYTF
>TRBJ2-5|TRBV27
CASSTRRGVGETQYF